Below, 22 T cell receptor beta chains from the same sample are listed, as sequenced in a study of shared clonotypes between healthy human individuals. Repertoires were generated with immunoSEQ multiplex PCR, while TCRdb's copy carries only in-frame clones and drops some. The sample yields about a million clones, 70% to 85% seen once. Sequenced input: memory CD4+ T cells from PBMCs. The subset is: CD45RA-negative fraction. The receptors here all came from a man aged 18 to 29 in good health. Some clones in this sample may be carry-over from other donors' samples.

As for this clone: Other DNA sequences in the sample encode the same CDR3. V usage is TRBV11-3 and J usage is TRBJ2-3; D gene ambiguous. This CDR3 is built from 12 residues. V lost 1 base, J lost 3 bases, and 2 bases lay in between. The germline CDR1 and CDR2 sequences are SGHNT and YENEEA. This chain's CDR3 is CASSLGTDTQYF. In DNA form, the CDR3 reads TGTGCCAGCAGCTTAGGGACAGATACGCAGTATTTT.

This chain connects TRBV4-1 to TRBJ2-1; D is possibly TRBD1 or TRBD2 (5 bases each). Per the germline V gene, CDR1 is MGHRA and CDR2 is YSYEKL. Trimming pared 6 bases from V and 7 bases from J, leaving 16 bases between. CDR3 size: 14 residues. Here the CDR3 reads CASRKIGTGNEQFF. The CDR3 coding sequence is TGCGCCAGCAGAAAGATAGGGACGGGGAATGAGCAGTTCTTC.

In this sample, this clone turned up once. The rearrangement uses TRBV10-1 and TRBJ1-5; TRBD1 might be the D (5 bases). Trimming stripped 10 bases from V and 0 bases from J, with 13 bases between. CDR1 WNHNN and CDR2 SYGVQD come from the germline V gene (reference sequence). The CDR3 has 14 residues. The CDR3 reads CANVDSYSNQPQHF. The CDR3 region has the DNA TGCGCCAACGTAGACAGCTATAGCAATCAGCCCCAGCATTTT.

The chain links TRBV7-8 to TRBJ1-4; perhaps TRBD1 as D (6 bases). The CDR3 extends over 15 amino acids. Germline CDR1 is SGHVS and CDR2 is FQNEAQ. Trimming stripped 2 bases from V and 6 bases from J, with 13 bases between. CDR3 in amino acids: CASSLRGRGDEKLFF. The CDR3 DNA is TGTGCCAGCAGCTTACGGGGCAGGGGAGATGAAAAACTGTTTTTT.

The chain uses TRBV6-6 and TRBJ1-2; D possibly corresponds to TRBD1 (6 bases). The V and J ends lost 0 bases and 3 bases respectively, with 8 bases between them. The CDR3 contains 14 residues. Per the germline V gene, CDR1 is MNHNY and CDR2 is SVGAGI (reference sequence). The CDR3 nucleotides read TGTGCCAGCAGTTACTCACAGGGCGACTATGGCTACACCTTC. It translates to CASSYSQGDYGYTF.

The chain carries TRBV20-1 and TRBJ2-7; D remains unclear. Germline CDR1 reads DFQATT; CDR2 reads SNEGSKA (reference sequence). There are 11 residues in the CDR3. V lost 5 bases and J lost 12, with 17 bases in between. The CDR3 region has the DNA TGCAGTGCTTACTGGGCCAAGGCCCGGTACTTC. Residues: CSAYWAKARYF.

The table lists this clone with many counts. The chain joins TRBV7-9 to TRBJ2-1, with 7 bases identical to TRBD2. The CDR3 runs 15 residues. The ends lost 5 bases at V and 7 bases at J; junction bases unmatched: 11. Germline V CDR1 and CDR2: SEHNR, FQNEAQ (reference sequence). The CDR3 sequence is CASSPRLADGNEQFF. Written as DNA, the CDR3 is TGTGCCAGCAGCCCAAGGCTAGCGGATGGGAATGAGCAGTTCTTC.

This CDR3 reads CASSKMATGWNQPQHF. The CDR3 DNA reads as TGTGCCAGTAGCAAGATGGCGACAGGGTGGAATCAGCCCCAGCATTTT. The gene calls are TRBV19 and TRBJ1-5; 7 nucleotides align to TRBD1. The CDR3 covers 16 residues. The V gene end was trimmed by 6 bases and the J gene end by 4 bases; junction bases not matched to a gene: 12. Germline V gives CDR1 LNHDA, CDR2 SQIVND (reference sequence).

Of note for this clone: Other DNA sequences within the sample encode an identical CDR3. CDR3 in amino acids: CSARRDTEAFF. CDR3 sequence (DNA): TGCAGTGCCCGCAGGGATACTGAAGCTTTCTTT. The chain is built from TRBV20-1 and TRBJ1-1, with D maybe TRBD1 (5 bases). Per germline, CDR1 DFQATT and CDR2 SNEGSKA (reference sequence). There are 11 residues in the CDR3. V was shortened by 6 bases and J by 5 bases, with 10 bases between the two germline ends.

CDR3 residues: CASSTWKREGRGTGELFF. CDR3 in DNA: TGTGCCAGCAGTACGTGGAAGCGGGAGGGCCGGGGCACCGGGGAGCTGTTTTTT. The chain couples TRBV28 to TRBJ2-2; 10 positions match TRBD2. CDR3 length: 18 residues. V shed 5 bases, J shed 4 bases, and the junction held 13 bases outside the gene matches. Per germline, CDR1 MDHEN and CDR2 SYDVKM.

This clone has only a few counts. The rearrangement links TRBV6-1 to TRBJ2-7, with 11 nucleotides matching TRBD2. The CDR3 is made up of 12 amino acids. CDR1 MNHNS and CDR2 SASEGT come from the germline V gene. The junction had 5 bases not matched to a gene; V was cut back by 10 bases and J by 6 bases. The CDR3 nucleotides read TGTGCCACCCGACTAGCGGGAAGCGAGCAGTACTTC. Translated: CATRLAGSEQYF.

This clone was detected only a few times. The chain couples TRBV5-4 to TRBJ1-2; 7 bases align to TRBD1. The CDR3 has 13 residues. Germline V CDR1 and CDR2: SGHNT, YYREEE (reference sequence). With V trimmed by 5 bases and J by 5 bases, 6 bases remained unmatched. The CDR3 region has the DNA TGTGCCAGCAGACTGACAGGGAATTATGGCTACACCTTC. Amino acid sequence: CASRLTGNYGYTF.

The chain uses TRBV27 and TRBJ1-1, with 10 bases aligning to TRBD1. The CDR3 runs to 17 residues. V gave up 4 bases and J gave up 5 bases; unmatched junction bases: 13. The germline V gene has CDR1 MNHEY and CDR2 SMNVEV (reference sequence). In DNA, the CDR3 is TGTGCCAGCAGTTGGGCGGGCGACAGGGGGCGGTTGACTGAAGCTTTCTTT. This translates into CASSWAGDRGRLTEAFF.

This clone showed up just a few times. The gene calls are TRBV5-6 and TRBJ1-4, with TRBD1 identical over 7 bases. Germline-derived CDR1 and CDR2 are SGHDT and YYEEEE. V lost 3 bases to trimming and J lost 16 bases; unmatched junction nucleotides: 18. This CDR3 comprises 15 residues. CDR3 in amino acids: CASSYGGAVDREGFF. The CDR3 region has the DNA TGTGCCAGCAGCTATGGCGGAGCAGTCGACAGGGAAGGGTTTTTT.

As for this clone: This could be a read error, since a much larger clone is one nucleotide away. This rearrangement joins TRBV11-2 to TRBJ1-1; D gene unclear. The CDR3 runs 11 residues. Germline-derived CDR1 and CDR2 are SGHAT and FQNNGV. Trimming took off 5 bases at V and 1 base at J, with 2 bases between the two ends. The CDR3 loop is CASSENTEAFF. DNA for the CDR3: TGTGCCAGCAGCGAGAACACTGAAGCTTTCTTT.

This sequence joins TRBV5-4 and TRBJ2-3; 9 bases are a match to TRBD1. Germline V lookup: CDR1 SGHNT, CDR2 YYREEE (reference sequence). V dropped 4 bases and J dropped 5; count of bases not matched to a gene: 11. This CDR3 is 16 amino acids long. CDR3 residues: CASSPQSGQGLDTQYF. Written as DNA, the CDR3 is TGTGCCAGCAGCCCGCAGAGCGGACAGGGGTTAGATACGCAGTATTTT. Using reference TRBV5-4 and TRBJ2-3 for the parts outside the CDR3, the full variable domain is ETGVTQSPTHLIKTRGQQVTLRCSSQSGHNTVSWYQQALGQGPQFIFQYYREEENGRGNFPPRFSGLQFPNYSSELNVNALELDDSALYLCASSPQSGQGLDTQYFGPGTRLTVL.

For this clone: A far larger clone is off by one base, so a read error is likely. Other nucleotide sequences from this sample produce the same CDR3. Here the CDR3 reads CASSLATDTQYF. The CDR3, as DNA: TGCGCCAGCAGCTTGGCCACAGATACGCAGTATTTT. This chain connects TRBV5-1 to TRBJ2-3; no firm D call. From germline, CDR1 is SGHRS and CDR2 YFSETQ. V was cut by 0 bases and J by 2 bases, with 1 base left in between. The CDR3 runs to 12 residues.

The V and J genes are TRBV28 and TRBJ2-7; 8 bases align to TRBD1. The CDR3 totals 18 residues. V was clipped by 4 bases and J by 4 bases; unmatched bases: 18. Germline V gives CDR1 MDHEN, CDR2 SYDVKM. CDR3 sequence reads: CASSSPPGGLSATYEQYF. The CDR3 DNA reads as TGTGCCAGCAGTTCCCCCCCAGGGGGCCTCTCCGCTACGTACGAGCAGTACTTC.

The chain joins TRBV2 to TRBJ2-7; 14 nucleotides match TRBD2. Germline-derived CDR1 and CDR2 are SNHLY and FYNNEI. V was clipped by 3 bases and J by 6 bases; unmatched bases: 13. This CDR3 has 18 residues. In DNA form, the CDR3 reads TGTGCCAGCAGTGATGTCGGGACTAGCGGGAGTCTGAGGGGCGAGCAGTACTTC. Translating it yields CASSDVGTSGSLRGEQYF.

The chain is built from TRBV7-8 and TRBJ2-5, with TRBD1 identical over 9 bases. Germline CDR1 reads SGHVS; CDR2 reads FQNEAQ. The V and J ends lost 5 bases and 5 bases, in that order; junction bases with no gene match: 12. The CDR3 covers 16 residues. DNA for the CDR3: TGTGCCAGCAGCGGGGGGACAGGGTGGGGAGATGAGACCCAGTACTTC. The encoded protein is CASSGGTGWGDETQYF.

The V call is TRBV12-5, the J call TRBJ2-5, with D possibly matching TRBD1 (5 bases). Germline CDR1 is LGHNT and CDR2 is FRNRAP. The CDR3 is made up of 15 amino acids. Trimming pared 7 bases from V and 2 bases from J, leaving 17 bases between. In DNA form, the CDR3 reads TGTGCTAGTGCCCTTGGGCAGGGTCAACAAGAGACCCAGTACTTC. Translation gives CASALGQGQQETQYF.

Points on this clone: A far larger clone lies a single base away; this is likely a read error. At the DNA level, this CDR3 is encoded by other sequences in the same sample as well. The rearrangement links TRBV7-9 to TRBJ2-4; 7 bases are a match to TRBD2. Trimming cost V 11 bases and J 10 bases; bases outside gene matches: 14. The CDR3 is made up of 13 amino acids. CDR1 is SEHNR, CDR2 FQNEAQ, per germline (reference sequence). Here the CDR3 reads CAHDRPGGNIQYF. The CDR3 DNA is TGTGCCCATGATCGGCCGGGGGGAAATATTCAGTACTTC.